This T cell receptor beta chain derives from a study of T cells in Graves' hyperthyroidism and ophthalmopathy. Study observations and caveats: In blood, most of the thyroid clonotypes expanded above 0.001 were also present.

This CDR3 comprises 15 residues. Germline lookup yields CDR1 SGHTA and CDR2 FQGNSA. J gave up 5 bases and V 1 base, and 3 bases lay outside the gene matches. Comments on this clonotype: Its target is not known.

The source material, RNA transcripts, was used to amplify TCR beta CDR3 regions. HTBI primers were employed in a first-round RT-PCR of the TCR CDR3. MiXCR was run by TCRdb on the multiplex PCR reads, yielding one entry per CDR3 protein. The table lists about 640,000 distinct CDR3 sequences, around 20% of them singletons, with approximately 30% in the top ten. The source is a young man with Graves' ophthalmopathy. V usage is TRBV7-2 and J usage is TRBJ2-1; 9 bases are a match to TRBD2. The source material was blood. The CDR3 reads CTSSLVLAGNNEQFF. In DNA, the CDR3 is TGTACCAGCAGCTTAGTCCTAGCGGGGAACAATGAGCAGTTCTTC.